Sequencing of this T cell receptor beta chain was carried out in a study of T cell responses to AZD1222 COVID-19 vaccine. General observations from the study: Recipients of two AZD1222 doses showed rising Spike-specific TCR breadth and depth.

As regards this clone: The antigen remains unidentified.

The CDR3 loop spans 11 amino acids. V was pared by 4 bases and J by 7 bases, with 8 bases between. In germline, CDR1 is MNHEY, CDR2 SVGAGI. TCRdb's copy holds only in-frame clones and misses some; the assay was immunoSEQ multiplex PCR. Of roughly 200,000 clones listed, roughly 88% were seen once; the top ten hold 7.7%. V and J are TRBV6-5 and TRBJ2-7; D not resolved. This clonotype originated in an adult in good health. Sequencing was performed on peripheral blood, taken on day 0 of AZD1222 vaccination. CDR3 in DNA: TGTGCCAGCAGTTCAAATTGGGAGCAGTACTTC. Protein product: CASSSNWEQYF.